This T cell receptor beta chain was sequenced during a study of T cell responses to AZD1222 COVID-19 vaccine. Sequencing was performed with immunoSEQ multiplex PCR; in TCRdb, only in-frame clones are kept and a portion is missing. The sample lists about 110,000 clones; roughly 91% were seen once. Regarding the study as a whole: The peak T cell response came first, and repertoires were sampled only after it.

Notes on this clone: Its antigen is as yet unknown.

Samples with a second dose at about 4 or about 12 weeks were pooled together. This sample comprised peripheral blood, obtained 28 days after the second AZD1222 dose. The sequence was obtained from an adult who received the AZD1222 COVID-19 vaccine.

In nucleotides, the CDR3 is TGTGCCAGCAGCTTAGATGGCCCGGGGGGAATAGCGAATGAGCAGTTCTTC. Its translation: CASSLDGPGGIANEQFF. The V gene is TRBV11-3, the J gene TRBJ2-1; TRBD2 agrees at 7 bases. The CDR3 length is 17 residues. The V gene end was trimmed by 0 bases and the J gene end by 7 bases; junction bases not matched to a gene: 12. Germline values: CDR1 SGHNT, CDR2 YENEEA.